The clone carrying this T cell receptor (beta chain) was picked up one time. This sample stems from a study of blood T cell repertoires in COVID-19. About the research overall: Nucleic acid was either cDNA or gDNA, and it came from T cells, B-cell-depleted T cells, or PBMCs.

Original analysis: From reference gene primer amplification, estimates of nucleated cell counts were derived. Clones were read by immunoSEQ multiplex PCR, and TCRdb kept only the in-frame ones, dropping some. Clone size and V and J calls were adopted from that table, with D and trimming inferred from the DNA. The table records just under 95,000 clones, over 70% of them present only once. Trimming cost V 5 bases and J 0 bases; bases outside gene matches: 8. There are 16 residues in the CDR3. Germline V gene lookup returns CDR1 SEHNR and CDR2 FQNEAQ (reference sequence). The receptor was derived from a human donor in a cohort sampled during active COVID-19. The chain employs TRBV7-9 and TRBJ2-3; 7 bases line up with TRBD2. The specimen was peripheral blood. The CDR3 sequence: CASSVGREPSTDTQYF. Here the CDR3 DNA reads TGTGCCAGCAGCGTCGGGCGGGAGCCTAGCACAGATACGCAGTATTTT.